This TCR beta chain was observed in a study of blood T cell repertoires in COVID-19. Trimming cost V 6 bases and J 3 bases, with 14 bases left between them. The CDR3 is 15 amino acids. Per the germline V gene, CDR1 is MGHDK and CDR2 is SYGVNS. Using immunoSEQ multiplex PCR, the repertoire was profiled, and TCRdb retains in-frame clones only, with some absent. Among approximately 300,000 clones listed, around 90% were seen once. Symptom resolution, clearance, or two negative PCRs marked donors in Cohort 3 as recovered. Sample: PBMCs or T cells enriched from blood (not recorded which). This chain links TRBV25-1 with TRBJ1-4, with TRBD1 as a possible D gene (6 bases). The receptor comes from a man between 60 and 70 years old who had recovered from COVID-19. CDR3 DNA: TGTGCCAGCAGGAGCCGGGGGGGCTCTAATGAAAAACTGTTTTTT. Its protein is CASRSRGGSNEKLFF. Based on the CDR3 plus reference TRBV25-1 and TRBJ1-4, the full variable domain is EADIYQTPRYLVIGTGKKITLECSQTMGHDKMYWYQQDPGMELHLIHYSYGVNSTEKGDLSSESTVSRIRTEHFPLTLESARPSHTSQYLCASRSRGGSNEKLFFGSGTQLSVL.